One and the same sample provided the 21 T cell receptor beta chains below, sequenced in a study of T cells after yellow fever vaccination. TCRdb re-derived calls from the 5' RACE reads in MiXCR, one entry per CDR3 protein. Of 310,000 or so distinct CDR3 sequences listed, around 3.6% are singletons. The material was PBMCs, obtained on the day of the yellow fever booster vaccination. These receptors were taken from a man aged 18 to 29 who received the YFV17D yellow fever vaccine.

This sequence joins TRBV5-1 and TRBJ1-6; D call uncertain. The ends were cut back, 0 bases at V and 8 bases at J, with 12 bases in the middle. Germline lookup yields CDR1 SGHRS and CDR2 YFSETQ. This CDR3 region has 15 residues. CDR3 DNA: TGCGCCAGCAGCTTGGGACTCCGCGGAGATTCACCCCTCCACTTT. Its translation is CASSLGLRGDSPLHF. The variable domain in full, with the rest retrieved from reference TRBV5-1 and TRBJ1-6, is KAGVTQTPRYLIKTRGQQVTLSCSPISGHRSVSWYQQTPGQGLQFLFEYFSETQRNKGNFPGRFSGRQFSNSRSEMNVSTLELGDSALYLCASSLGLRGDSPLHFGNGTRLTVT.

This clonotype was counted only a few times. This chain joins TRBV12-5 and TRBJ2-3; D unresolved. CDR3 length: 11 residues. The V gene's germline CDR1 is LGHNT and CDR2 FRNRAP. Trimming shortened V by 6 bases and J by 8 bases, and 9 bases separated the two germline ends. In DNA, the CDR3 is TGTGCTAGTGGGGGCCGCAGTACGCAGTATTTT. Its translation is CASGGRSTQYF.

This clonotype has a count of ten or more. This rearrangement joins TRBV7-8 to TRBJ2-1, with 7 bases lining up with TRBD1. CDR1 is SGHVS and CDR2 is FQNEAQ in the germline V gene. V gave up 7 bases and J gave up 4 bases; unmatched junction bases: 10. This CDR3 contains 15 residues. CDR3 region: CASTLRQGLYNEQFF. In nucleotides, the CDR3 is TGTGCCAGCACCCTGCGACAGGGCCTATACAATGAGCAGTTCTTC. The full variable domain, in which reference TRBV7-8 and TRBJ2-1 provide the parts outside the CDR3, is GAGVSQSPRYKVAKRGQDVALRCDPISGHVSLFWYQQALGQGPEFLTYFQNEAQLDKSGLPSDRFFAERPEGSVSTLKIQRTQQEDSAVYLCASTLRQGLYNEQFFGPGTRLTVL.

The sample holds many counts of this clonotype. J is TRBJ1-1 and V is TRBV6-5; possibly TRBD1 for D (5 bases). V was clipped by 2 bases and J by 6 bases, with 16 bases between them. The germline gives CDR1 MNHEY, CDR2 SVGAGI. The CDR3 runs to 15 residues. This chain's CDR3 is CASSYRGTAGSEAFF. The CDR3 DNA reads as TGTGCCAGCAGTTACCGCGGGACCGCGGGCTCTGAAGCTTTCTTT.

The rearrangement uses TRBV28 and TRBJ1-2; no reliable D call. CDR1 is MDHEN, CDR2 SYDVKM, per germline. V was cut by 7 bases and J by 5 bases, with 14 bases left in between. This CDR3 comprises 13 residues. CDR3 DNA sequence: TGTGCCAGCAATTGGCCGGGTTTATATGGCTACACCTTC. Its translation is CASNWPGLYGYTF.

This clonotype was seen only a few times. V usage is TRBV5-4 and J usage is TRBJ2-3; TRBD2 matches at 8 bases. With V trimmed by 2 bases and J by 2 bases, 7 bases remained unmatched. This CDR3 has 16 residues. CDR1 and CDR2 from the germline V gene are SGHNT and YYREEE (reference sequence). CDR3 loop: CASSFLIAGTTDTQYF. In nucleotides, the CDR3 is TGTGCCAGCAGCTTTCTAATAGCGGGGACCACAGATACGCAGTATTTT.

This clonotype was detected ten times or more. The J gene is TRBJ2-5, the V gene TRBV29-1, with a weak D call TRBD2 (6 bases). The CDR3 loop spans 16 amino acids. The germline V gene encodes CDR1 SQVTM and CDR2 ANQGSEA. Trimming left V 1 base short and J 3 bases short, with 18 bases between. The CDR3 bases are TGCAGCGTTGAAGGAGAGGGACCGGGGAGGAAAGAGACCCAGTACTTC. This codes for CSVEGEGPGRKETQYF. The whole variable domain, filled in from reference TRBV29-1 and TRBJ2-5, reads SAVISQKPSRDICQRGTSLTIQCQVDSQVTMMFWYRQQPGQSLTLIATANQGSEATYESGFVIDKFPISRPNLTFSTLTVSNMSPEDSSIYLCSVEGEGPGRKETQYFGPGTRLLVL.

This clonotype was seen many times. The gene calls are TRBV7-2 and TRBJ2-3; maybe TRBD2 (6 bases). Trimming pared 1 base from V and 4 bases from J, leaving 12 bases between. The CDR3 runs 15 residues. Germline CDR1 is SGHTA and CDR2 is FQGNSA. The CDR3 DNA sequence: TGTGCCAGCAGCTTAGGGGCGGGGTTGGCAGATACGCAGTATTTT. This codes for CASSLGAGLADTQYF.

The table lists this clonotype with many counts. The V and J genes are TRBV18 and TRBJ1-5; maybe TRBD1 (6 bases). Germline V gene sequence: CDR1 KGHSH, CDR2 LQKENI. The V gene lost 6 bases and the J gene lost 7 bases, with 22 bases spanning the gap. The CDR3 length is 16 residues. CDR3 nucleotide sequence: TGTGCCAGCTCTGCGGCAGGGGCCGGTGCGTACCAGCCCCAGCATTTT. Translated, it gives CASSAAGAGAYQPQHF. Using reference TRBV18 and TRBJ1-5 for the parts outside the CDR3, the full variable domain is NAGVMQNPRHLVRRRGQEARLRCSPMKGHSHVYWYRQLPEEGLKFMVYLQKENIIDESGMPKERFSAEFPKEGPSILRIQQVVRGDSAAYFCASSAAGAGAYQPQHFGDGTRLSIL.

This clonotype was seen repeatedly, ten times or more. The rearrangement joins TRBV7-8 to TRBJ1-1; D not resolved. CDR1 and CDR2 from the germline V gene are SGHVS and FQNEAQ. This CDR3 comprises 17 residues. The ends were cut back, 2 bases at V and 1 base at J, with 17 bases in the middle. Written as DNA, the CDR3 is TGTGCCAGCAGCTTATGGGTTCGGGCCAGCAGGAACACTGAAGCTTTCTTT. It translates to CASSLWVRASRNTEAFF.

This clonotype was seen many times. Here the CDR3 DNA reads TGTGCCACCAGCTCCCAACTCGGGGCCTATGAGCAGTTCTTC. Its translation is CATSSQLGAYEQFF. V is TRBV15 and J is TRBJ2-1, with D perhaps matching TRBD1 or TRBD2 (5 bases each). With 5 bases removed from V and 8 bases from J, the gap between germline ends came to 16 bases. This CDR3 has 14 residues. The germline V gene encodes CDR1 LNHNV and CDR2 YYDKDF (reference sequence).

This clonotype came up many times. This sequence joins TRBV27 and TRBJ2-5, with 10 bases aligning to TRBD2. Germline CDR1 is MNHEY and CDR2 is SMNVEV (reference sequence). Trimming at V came to 3 bases and at J to 1 base, leaving 2 bases not matched to a gene. This CDR3 has 15 residues. This CDR3 is CASSFSGGPQETQYF. The CDR3 nucleotides are TGTGCCAGCAGTTTTAGCGGGGGGCCCCAAGAGACCCAGTACTTC.

The chain employs TRBV7-9 and TRBJ2-7; 9 nucleotides line up with TRBD2. CDR1 is SEHNR, CDR2 FQNEAQ, per germline (reference sequence). The CDR3 is made up of 14 amino acids. V lost 6 bases, J lost 3 bases, and 6 bases stayed unmatched. The CDR3 here is CASRPSGADYEQYF. DNA of the CDR3: TGTGCCAGCAGGCCTAGCGGGGCAGACTACGAGCAGTACTTC.

The sample holds a few counts of this clonotype. The CDR3 sequence is CASSQDLGQPTDTQYF. The CDR3 DNA follows: TGCGCCAGCAGCCAAGACTTGGGACAGCCGACAGATACGCAGTATTTT. This chain links TRBV4-3 with TRBJ2-3, with 7 bases lining up with TRBD1. This CDR3 is 16 amino acids long. Trimming removed 0 bases from V and 3 bases from J; junction bases left unmatched: 6. The V gene's germline CDR1 is LGHNA and CDR2 YSLEER.

This clonotype came up many times. This CDR3 is CASSRLAGGQDTQYF. The CDR3 nucleotides are TGTGCCAGCAGCCGACTAGCGGGGGGGCAAGATACGCAGTATTTT. The rearrangement joins TRBV7-2 to TRBJ2-3; 14 positions match TRBD2. With 5 bases clipped from V and 5 bases from J, the junction kept 3 bases outside the gene matches. The CDR3 runs to 15 residues. Germline values: CDR1 SGHTA, CDR2 FQGNSA. The full variable domain, its missing parts supplied by reference TRBV7-2 and TRBJ2-3, is GAGVSQSPSNKVTEKGKDVELRCDPISGHTALYWYRQSLGQGLEFLIYFQGNSAPDKSGLPSDRFSAERTGGSVSTLTIQRTQQEDSAVYLCASSRLAGGQDTQYFGPGTRLTVL.

The sample holds many counts of this clonotype. The CDR3 loop is CASSASGTAYNEQFF. CDR3 in DNA: TGTGCCAGCAGCGCCAGCGGGACAGCTTACAATGAGCAGTTCTTC. The chain recombines TRBV7-9 with TRBJ2-1; the D call may be TRBD1 or TRBD2 (7 bases each). V was trimmed by 5 bases and J by 4 bases, leaving 15 bases between them. The CDR3 is 15 residues long. Per germline, CDR1 SEHNR and CDR2 FQNEAQ (reference sequence).

This clonotype was seen only a few times. The gene calls are TRBV7-2 and TRBJ1-2, with D possibly being TRBD1 (5 bases). The CDR3 contains 16 residues. V lost 1 base and J 8 bases, leaving 20 bases between the germline ends. The germline CDR1 and CDR2 sequences are SGHTA and FQGNSA. Here the CDR3 reads CASSLGGAAGPGGYTF. The CDR3 bases are TGTGCCAGCAGCTTAGGGGGCGCGGCAGGGCCAGGGGGCTACACCTTC.

This clonotype was counted many times. The CDR3 is CASSATGSGDTQYF. CDR3 nucleotides: TGCGCCAGCAGCGCTACAGGGTCGGGCGATACGCAGTATTTT. The chain has TRBV5-1 and TRBJ2-3, with D possibly TRBD1 on 6 matching bases. Trimming cost V 4 bases and J 6 bases, with 15 bases left between them. The CDR3 loop spans 14 amino acids. Germline values: CDR1 SGHRS, CDR2 YFSETQ.

The CDR3 spells CASSRFSGITDTQYF. In DNA form, the CDR3 reads TGTGCCAGCAGCCGGTTTTCGGGGATCACAGATACGCAGTATTTT. The V and J genes are TRBV7-3 and TRBJ2-3; TRBD2 might be the D (5 bases). Germline values: CDR1 SGHTA, CDR2 FQGTGA. Trimming removed 5 bases at V and 2 bases at J, with 14 bases between. This CDR3 has 15 residues.

This clonotype was seen at least ten times. The rearrangement links TRBV7-9 to TRBJ1-5, with D possibly matching TRBD1 (6 bases). The germline V and J ends were trimmed by 4 bases and 4 bases, with 23 bases remaining between them. Germline CDR1 is SEHNR and CDR2 is FQNEAQ (reference sequence). The CDR3 runs to 18 residues. The CDR3 protein is CASSSDPGALGRNQPQHF. CDR3 nucleotides: TGTGCCAGCAGCTCCGATCCGGGGGCGCTTGGAAGGAATCAGCCCCAGCATTTT.

This clonotype came up a few times. This chain connects TRBV6-2 or TRBV6-3 to TRBJ1-5; 12 bases line up with TRBD1. This CDR3 contains 17 residues. Germline loops: CDR1 MNHEY, CDR2 SVGEGT. The ends lost 7 bases at V and 7 bases at J; junction bases unmatched: 14. The CDR3 DNA follows: TGTGCCAGCACTGCGACCGGGACAGGGGGCGCCTGGCAGCCCCAGCATTTT. Its protein is CASTATGTGGAWQPQHF.